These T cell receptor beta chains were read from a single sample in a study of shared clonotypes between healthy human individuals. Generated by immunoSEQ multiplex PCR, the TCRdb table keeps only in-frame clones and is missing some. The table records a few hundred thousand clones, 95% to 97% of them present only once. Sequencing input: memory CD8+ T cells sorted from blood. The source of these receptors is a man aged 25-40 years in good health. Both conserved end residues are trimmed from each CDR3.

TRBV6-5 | ASTRGLAGGSEQF
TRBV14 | ASSHRAATNEKLF
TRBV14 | ASSQGGVHEQY
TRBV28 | ASSSPPGANVLT
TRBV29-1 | SVEGEGVNIQY
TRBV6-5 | ASRGGGNTIY
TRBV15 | ATSRPRGLDYGYT
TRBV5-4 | ASSLTGSYNEQF
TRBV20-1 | SARDVGQY
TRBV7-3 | ASSSTGNTEAF
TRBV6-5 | ASSLGPGASSGQY
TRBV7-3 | ASSSSTKETQY
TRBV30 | AWKENNYGYT
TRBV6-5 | ASRRGDTQY
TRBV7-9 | ASSPTGVEKLF
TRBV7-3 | ASILMPPGLAGGPRSEQF
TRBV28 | ASRTGTGEGYGYT
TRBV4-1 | ASSHEQGAGELF
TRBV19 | ASSPWGRTPKVGYT
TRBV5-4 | ASSAGTLNEKLF
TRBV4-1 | ASSRLQGGEGYT
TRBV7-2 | ASSAGLAGGREQY
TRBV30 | AWTLVPGHLNTEAF
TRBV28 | ASSLAVYGYT
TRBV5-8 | ASSLAGNSGRREQY
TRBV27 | ASLYPLNVSYEQY
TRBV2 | ASRDNSYEQY
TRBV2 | ASDNGNEKLF
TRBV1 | TSSPLLARSSYNEQF
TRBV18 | ASSPVGAQGNEQY
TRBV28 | ASSMVSPYGYT
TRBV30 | AWSVVETDTQY
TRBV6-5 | ASSYSSRSGNTIY
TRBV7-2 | ASSLCKFLGATQETQY
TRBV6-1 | ASSEGPGVTRIYNYGYT
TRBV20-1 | SAATTGELF